This TCR beta chain was captured by sequencing in a study of PD-1 blockade in classical Hodgkin lymphoma. Germline assignment: CDR1 SGHTA and CDR2 FQGNSA. This CDR3 spans 17 amino acids. Unmatched junction bases numbered 10, after V lost 1 base and J lost 5 bases. Assay used: immunoSEQ multiplex PCR; TCRdb lists only in-frame clones, some missing. There are approximately 73,000 clones in the sample; around 93% occur only once, and under 9.5% lies in the top ten. Exposure to brentuximab vedotin varied, and each patient had relapsed following autologous stem cell transplantation. The source of this sequence is a human donor with classical Hodgkin lymphoma. The sample was peripheral blood mononuclear cells (PBMCs), taken at baseline. The rearrangement joins TRBV7-2 to TRBJ2-2, with 7 bases aligning to TRBD2. The CDR3 sequence: CASSLEGLAGETGELFF. Here the CDR3 DNA reads TGTGCCAGCAGCTTAGAAGGGCTGGCGGGAGAAACCGGGGAGCTGTTTTTT. The whole variable domain, filled in from reference TRBV7-2 and TRBJ2-2, reads GAGVSQSPSNKVTEKGKDVELRCDPISGHTALYWYRQSLGQGLEFLIYFQGNSAPDKSGLPSDRFSAERTGGSVSTLTIQRTQQEDSAVYLCASSLEGLAGETGELFFGEGSRLTVL.